A selection of T cell receptor beta chains follows, all from one sample in a study of immune heterogeneity within non-small cell lung tumors. TCRdb re-derived calls from the multiplex PCR reads in MiXCR, one entry per CDR3 protein. The sample yields some 5,600 distinct CDR3 sequences, more than 15% seen once. Sequenced sample: lung tumor tissue. The receptors were gathered from a man in his forties with non-small cell lung cancer. CDR3s include the opening cysteine and the closing phenylalanine or tryptophan. Each record gives: D gene, V gene, clone size, J gene, CDR3 DNA, CDR3 protein. A D gene is named only where the DNA matches it firmly. Size tells how often a clone was seen (once, few, many) or the class of an expanded clone, and some rows leave it out.

>.|TRBV28|medium-sized|TRBJ2-3
TGTGCCAGCAGTTTAGTCCGGACATTGGGTCTGCAGTATTTT
CASSLVRTLGLQYF
>TRBD2|TRBV11-2|medium-sized|TRBJ2-1
TGTGCCAGCAGCTTATTCCAACTAGCGGTCTACAATGAGCAGTTCTTC
CASSLFQLAVYNEQFF
>TRBD1|TRBV27|medium-sized|TRBJ2-7
TGTGCCAGCAGTTTAGAGGGGGCACGGGATTGGCAGTACTTC
CASSLEGARDWQYF
>.|TRBV7-9|medium-sized|TRBJ2-3
TGTGCCAGCAGCTTATTAGGTCTAGGTGACACAGATACGCAGTATTTT
CASSLLGLGDTDTQYF
>TRBD1|TRBV30|.|TRBJ1-5
TGTGCCTGGGACAGGGGGCGCGGCAATCAGCCCCAGCATTTT
CAWDRGRGNQPQHF
>.|TRBV5-8|medium-sized|TRBJ1-5
TGTGCCAGCAGCTCGAGGCAGGGTGTATTTCAGCCCCAGCATTTT
CASSSRQGVFQPQHF
>.|TRBV20-1|medium-sized|TRBJ2-3
TGCAGTGCTATAGGAACAGGGACAGATACGCAGTATTTT
CSAIGTGTDTQYF
>.|TRBV3-1|.|TRBJ2-1
TGTGCCAGCAGCCAGTCGGCCGACAATGAGCAGTTCTTC
CASSQSADNEQFF
>.|TRBV19|medium-sized|TRBJ1-5
TGTGCCAGTAGTATAAACAGGGCTGGGGATCAGCCCCAGCATTTT
CASSINRAGDQPQHF
>.|TRBV20-1|large|TRBJ1-2
TGCAGTGCTCCAGAGTGGGAGGGTGGCTACACCTTC
CSAPEWEGGYTF
>.|TRBV18|once|TRBJ1-1
TGTGCCAGCTCATTCGTCGGACAACTCACTGAAGCTTTCTTT
CASSFVGQLTEAFF
>.|TRBV6-4|medium-sized|TRBJ2-7
TGTGCCAGCAGTGACTCGGACGAGCAGTACTTC
CASSDSDEQYF
>.|TRBV6-1|large|TRBJ1-6
TGTGCCAGCAGCCAAAACAGGGAGCATAATTCACCCCTCCACTTT
CASSQNREHNSPLHF
>.|TRBV7-6|medium-sized|TRBJ1-6
TGTGCCAGCAGCTTACAGCCCCCTTCAGGAGTTGATAATTCACCCCTCCACTTT
CASSLQPPSGVDNSPLHF
>.|TRBV7-9|medium-sized|TRBJ1-5
TGTGCCAGCAGCTTAGGAGCCCAGCCCCAGCATTTT
CASSLGAQPQHF
>.|TRBV7-3|.|TRBJ2-3
TGTGCCAGCAGCCTTGATGGGCGGGAAAGGAATACGCAGTATTTT
CASSLDGRERNTQYF
>.|TRBV11-2|medium-sized|TRBJ2-1
TGTGCCAGCAGGAGCCTCAGGGTCAGATCGAGAAATGAGCAGTTCTTC
CASRSLRVRSRNEQFF
>.|TRBV11-2|medium-sized|TRBJ1-1
TGTGCCAGCAGCTCCGCTCTCGGGGGAAACACTGAAGCTTTCTTT
CASSSALGGNTEAFF
>TRBD2|TRBV27|medium-sized|TRBJ2-7
TGTGCCAGCAGTTTAGGGGGAGGGGATATCTACGAGCAGTACTTC
CASSLGGGDIYEQYF
>.|TRBV9|.|TRBJ2-3
TGTGCCAGCAGCGATCAGCGGAGTAGCACAGATACGCAGTATTTT
CASSDQRSSTDTQYF
>.|TRBV6-1|many|TRBJ1-1
TGTGCCAGCTTTTTGAGGACGAACACTGAAGCTTTCTTT
CASFLRTNTEAFF
>.|TRBV6-1|medium-sized|TRBJ1-1
TGTGCCAGCAGTGAACAGTTCACTGAAGCTTTCTTT
CASSEQFTEAFF
>.|TRBV2|medium-sized|TRBJ1-1
TGTGCCACCTCACTGTGGGGGAACACTGAAGCTTTCTTT
CATSLWGNTEAFF
>TRBD2|TRBV20-1|medium-sized|TRBJ2-2
TGCAGTGCTATGCGGGGGTTGGCCGGGGAGCTGTTTTTT
CSAMRGLAGELFF
>TRBD1|TRBV4-2|medium-sized|TRBJ1-2
TGTGCCAGCAGCCGCGACAGGGTCGGCTACACCTTC
CASSRDRVGYTF
>TRBD1|TRBV28|many|TRBJ2-5
TGTGCCAGCAGTTTATGGGACAGGGGGGGCCAAGAGACCCAGTACTTC
CASSLWDRGGQETQYF
>.|TRBV4-3|medium-sized|TRBJ1-2
TGCGCCAGCAGCCAAGACCCTTCCAAGAGCTATGGCTACACCTTC
CASSQDPSKSYGYTF
>.|TRBV5-5|.|TRBJ1-3
TGTGCCAGCAGCTTGGGCCAGGGCTTCTCTGGAAACACCATATATTTT
CASSLGQGFSGNTIYF
>.|TRBV15|medium-sized|TRBJ1-4
TGTGCCACCAGCAGAACCCCTGGGTCTAATGAAAAACTGTTTTTT
CATSRTPGSNEKLFF
>.|TRBV4-2|many|TRBJ2-2
TGTGCCAGCAGCCAAGAATCCCATAGAGGGAGAACCGGGGAGCTGTTTTTT
CASSQESHRGRTGELFF
>.|TRBV7-9|.|TRBJ1-4
TGTGCCAGCAGCTCTGGGGGGCGGTCGAATGGAAAACTGTTTTTT
CASSSGGRSNGKLFF
>.|TRBV18|medium-sized|TRBJ1-1
TGTGCCAGCTCACCCCCCTCGCGGCCACCAACTTTCTTT
CASSPPSRPPTFF
>.|TRBV5-5|.|TRBJ2-7
TGTGCCAGCAGCTTGTTTGGAAGAGGGGACGGGCAGTACTTC
CASSLFGRGDGQYF
>.|TRBV4-2|medium-sized|TRBJ2-7
TGTGCCAGCAAGGTGCGTCAGGGAATCTCCTACGAGCAGTACTTC
CASKVRQGISYEQYF
>TRBD2|TRBV6-2/TRBV6-3|medium-sized|TRBJ2-5
TGTGCCAGCAGTACTAGCGAGGAGACCCAGTACTTC
CASSTSEETQYF
>.|TRBV19|medium-sized|TRBJ1-5
TGTGCCAGTAGGGGAACAACAGGGCAGGCTAGCAATCAGCCCCAGCATTTT
CASRGTTGQASNQPQHF